This T cell receptor (beta chain) was sequenced during a study of blood T cell repertoires in COVID-19. Study overall: The study drew acute and convalescent COVID-19 samples from the United States, Italy and Spain. T cells, B-cell-depleted T cells, or PBMCs provided the cDNA or gDNA that served as material.

The CDR3 sequence is 13 residues long. V was trimmed by 5 bases and J by 0 bases, leaving 9 bases between them. Germline CDR1 is SGHKS and CDR2 is YYEKEE (reference sequence). Original processing methods: How many nucleated cells were present was estimated from reference gene primer amplification. Using immunoSEQ multiplex PCR, the repertoire was profiled, and TCRdb retains in-frame clones only, with some absent. V, J and clone size derive from that table, while D and trimming were established from the DNA sequence. Of tens of thousands of clones detected, about 81% appear once; the ten largest clones hold 14% to 15%.

Input material: peripheral blood. This chain joins TRBV5-5 and TRBJ2-7; D is ambiguous. The source of this sequence is an elderly man with acute or convalescent COVID-19. CDR3 nucleotides: TGTGCCAGCAGTTCTTCTAGCTCCTACGAGCAGTACTTC. Its protein product is CASSSSSSYEQYF.